This TCR beta chain was captured by sequencing in a study of blood T cell repertoires in COVID-19. V gave up 0 bases and J gave up 2 bases, with 11 bases separating them. Germline V gene lookup returns CDR1 SGHNT and CDR2 YYREEE (reference sequence). CDR3 length equals 15 residues. Source study methods: Quantification of nucleated cells was approximated via reference gene primer amplification. Method: immunoSEQ multiplex PCR; TCRdb's copy keeps in-frame clones and lacks some. Clone size and the V and J calls come from that table; the DNA yielded D and trimming. The data hold about 58,000 clones, with approximately 92% observed a single time.

The rearrangement links TRBV5-4 to TRBJ2-5; maybe TRBD1 (5 bases). The sequencing sample was made of peripheral blood. This sequence originates from a middle-aged man with active COVID-19. The CDR3 DNA follows: TGTGCCAGCAGCTTGGCTGGGGCCAAACAAGAGACCCAGTACTTC. As protein: CASSLAGAKQETQYF.